Each of the 25 T cell receptor beta chains below was sequenced from the same sample in a study of CD8 T cells in Susac syndrome (dated by TCRdb to the late 2010s). Library method: the immunoSEQ multiplex PCR assay. RNA was extracted using the RNeasy kit, and roughly 0.5 to 1 microgram was reverse transcribed with random hexamers. TCRdb reprocessing: public reads trimmed at Q25 with fastp, clones called with MiXCR, in-frame beta chains kept. Here each entry gathers all rows of one CDR3 protein and keeps the most common genes and DNA. Counted in this sample were about 190,000 distinct CDR3 sequences; around 93% of them appeared once. Roughly 0.15% of the sample goes to the ten largest clones. Input material: CD8+ T cells from PBMCs. The origin of the receptors is a human donor with Susac syndrome.

V is TRBV30 and J is TRBJ2-1; 8 bases are a match to TRBD2. V lost 2 bases, J lost 8 bases, and 14 bases stayed unmatched. Germline V gene data show CDR1 as GTSNPN and CDR2 as SVGIG (reference sequence). The CDR3 has 16 residues. The CDR3 sequence: CAWSINPGGGGDEQFF. The CDR3, as DNA: TGTGCCTGGAGTATCAACCCCGGGGGGGGAGGCGATGAGCAGTTCTTC.

A single count supports this clonotype. The chain joins TRBV7-8 to TRBJ2-1; D might be TRBD2 (6 bases). This CDR3 is 15 amino acids long. The ends were cut back, 5 bases at V and 2 bases at J, with 13 bases in the middle. The germline CDR1 and CDR2 sequences are SGHVS and FQNEAQ. In DNA form, the CDR3 reads TGTGCCAGCAGCCTAAGACGGACTACCTACAATGAGCAGTTCTTC. This codes for CASSLRRTTYNEQFF.

This chain joins TRBV5-1 and TRBJ2-3; 8 bases match TRBD2. The CDR3 extends over 14 amino acids. V dropped 7 bases and J dropped 4; count of bases not matched to a gene: 8. Per the germline V gene, CDR1 is SGHRS and CDR2 is YFSETQ. The CDR3 sequence: CASGTAGAPDTQYF. CDR3 sequence (DNA): TGCGCCAGCGGCACAGCGGGAGCGCCAGATACGCAGTATTTT.

J is TRBJ2-1 and V is TRBV2; the D is unclear. Germline V gives CDR1 SNHLY, CDR2 FYNNEI. There are 16 residues in the CDR3. V was pared by 1 base and J by 5 bases, with 15 bases between. In nucleotides, the CDR3 is TGTGCCAGCAGTGAAGGCCGACCCGAAACCAACAATGAGCAGTTCTTC. Translating it yields CASSEGRPETNNEQFF. The whole variable domain, filled in from reference TRBV2 and TRBJ2-1, reads EPEVTQTPSHQVTQMGQEVILRCVPISNHLYFYWYRQILGQKVEFLVSFYNNEISEKSEIFDDQFSVERPDGSNFTLKIRSTKLEDSAMYFCASSEGRPETNNEQFFGPGTRLTVL.

This chain joins TRBV20-1 and TRBJ1-6; D might be TRBD1 (5 bases). The germline V gene has CDR1 DFQATT and CDR2 SNEGSKA (reference sequence). This CDR3 contains 14 residues. V dropped 0 bases and J dropped 9 bases, with 12 bases sitting between them. The CDR3 coding sequence is TGCAGTGCTAGAGATCTTAAGGGGCGTTCACCCCTCCACTTT. This sequence encodes CSARDLKGRSPLHF.

The rearrangement links TRBV29-1 to TRBJ2-1; tentative D call: TRBD1 (6 bases). Trimming took 4 bases from V and 5 from J, leaving 27 bases between them. The CDR3 loop spans 18 amino acids. CDR1 and CDR2 from the germline V gene are SQVTM and ANQGSEA. CDR3 in amino acids: CSVVGAGVRSRPHNEQFF. CDR3 nucleotide sequence: TGCAGCGTTGTAGGTGCAGGGGTAAGGTCACGTCCCCACAATGAGCAGTTCTTC.

The chain is built from TRBV25-1 and TRBJ1-5; D uncertain. The CDR3 covers 10 residues. V was pared by 7 bases and J by 9 bases, with 7 bases between. CDR1 is MGHDK, CDR2 SYGVNS, per germline. CDR3 in amino acids: CASIFWPQHF. Written as DNA, the CDR3 is TGTGCCAGCATCTTTTGGCCCCAGCATTTT.

The V and J genes are TRBV6-1 and TRBJ2-7; 10 positions agree with TRBD1. The V and J ends lost 5 bases and 7 bases, in that order; junction bases with no gene match: 11. The CDR3 is 15 residues long. CDR1 MNHNS and CDR2 SASEGT come from the germline V gene. The CDR3 DNA reads as TGTGCCAGCAGTCCACGGAGACAGGGGGCTGGGGAGCAGTACTTC. Translated, it gives CASSPRRQGAGEQYF.

This chain connects TRBV4-1 to TRBJ2-7; D unresolved. The germline V gene has CDR1 MGHRA and CDR2 YSYEKL. The CDR3 consists of 15 residues. V dropped 3 bases and J dropped 0 bases, with 12 bases sitting between them. The CDR3, as DNA: TGCGCCAGCAGCCAGACTCTAGGGCGCTCCTACGAGCAGTACTTC. This translates into CASSQTLGRSYEQYF.

CDR3 nucleotides: TGTGCCAGTCGGCTGGGGGGCACAGATACGCAGTATTTT. Its translation is CASRLGGTDTQYF. The chain links TRBV27 to TRBJ2-3; D may match TRBD1 or TRBD2 (5 bases each). V gave up 9 bases and J gave up 1 base, with 11 bases separating them. The CDR3 is 13 residues long. Germline V CDR1 and CDR2: MNHEY, SMNVEV (reference sequence).

V usage is TRBV5-1 and J usage is TRBJ2-7; 9 bases align to TRBD1. V lost 8 bases to trimming and J lost 3 bases; unmatched junction nucleotides: 9. Germline-derived CDR1 and CDR2 are SGHRS and YFSETQ. CDR3 length: 14 residues. The CDR3 region has the DNA TGCGCCAGTGCTAAGACAGGGGGTATCTACGAGCAGTACTTC. This codes for CASAKTGGIYEQYF.

The chain links TRBV20-1 to TRBJ1-5, with 7 bases fitting TRBD1. V trimming: 6 bases; J trimming: 2 bases; junction bases outside the gene matches: 7. The CDR3 sequence is 14 residues long. In germline, CDR1 is DFQATT, CDR2 SNEGSKA (reference sequence). As DNA, the CDR3 is TGCAGTGCCGATGACAGGGCTTGCAATCAGCCCCAGCATTTT. This gives the protein CSADDRACNQPQHF.

This chain joins TRBV2 and TRBJ2-5; 9 nucleotides match TRBD2. The junction had 11 bases not matched to a gene; V was cut back by 0 bases and J by 0 bases. The CDR3 consists of 19 residues. CDR1 is SNHLY and CDR2 is FYNNEI in the germline V gene. The CDR3 loop is CASSEAETSGLFHQETQYF. The CDR3 DNA follows: TGTGCCAGCAGTGAAGCTGAGACTAGCGGATTATTTCACCAAGAGACCCAGTACTTC. Full variable domain (remainder filled in from reference TRBV2 and TRBJ2-5): EPEVTQTPSHQVTQMGQEVILRCVPISNHLYFYWYRQILGQKVEFLVSFYNNEISEKSEIFDDQFSVERPDGSNFTLKIRSTKLEDSAMYFCASSEAETSGLFHQETQYFGPGTRLLVL.

This chain links TRBV6-6 with TRBJ2-7, with D unresolved. This CDR3 is built from 10 residues. Trimming took off 2 bases at V and 6 bases at J, with 2 bases between the two ends. Germline loops: CDR1 MNHNY, CDR2 SVGAGI (reference sequence). CDR3 amino acids: CASSYVEQYF. The CDR3 DNA is TGTGCCAGCAGTTACGTCGAGCAGTACTTC.

This clonotype was detected once. V gene TRBV27 combines with J gene TRBJ2-7, with TRBD2 identical over 8 bases. Germline V lookup: CDR1 MNHEY, CDR2 SMNVEV (reference sequence). After removal of 5 bases from V and 4 bases from J, the junction contained 7 bases not matched to a gene. This CDR3 is 14 amino acids long. The CDR3 sequence: CASSMSGSGYEQYF. The CDR3, as DNA: TGTGCCAGCAGTATGAGCGGGAGCGGGTACGAGCAGTACTTC.

The V and J genes are TRBV23-1 and TRBJ1-1; 8 bases map to TRBD1. TRBV23-1 counts as an open reading frame of uncertain function. This CDR3 region has 14 residues. V lost 4 bases, J lost 8 bases, and 9 bases stayed unmatched. The DNA of the CDR3 is TGCGCCAGCAGTCCACAGCCACAGGGGGGCGAAGCTTTCTTT. This encodes CASSPQPQGGEAFF.

The chain recombines TRBV9 with TRBJ1-5; the D gene is possibly TRBD1 (5 bases). The CDR3 length is 14 residues. Germline CDR1 is SGDLS and CDR2 is YYNGEE. The V and J ends lost 2 bases and 3 bases respectively, with 9 bases between them. CDR3 sequence reads: CASSVAGFNQPQHF. CDR3 DNA: TGTGCCAGCAGCGTGGCAGGGTTCAATCAGCCCCAGCATTTT.

The chain couples TRBV5-1 to TRBJ1-1; D perhaps matches TRBD1 (6 bases). Trimming shortened V by 5 bases and J by 1 base, and 15 bases separated the two germline ends. The CDR3 runs to 15 residues. Germline CDR1 and CDR2: SGHRS and YFSETQ. The CDR3 loop reads CASSTGQLQNTEAFF. CDR3 sequence (DNA): TGCGCCAGCAGTACCGGACAGCTACAGAACACTGAAGCTTTCTTT.

The gene calls are TRBV15 and TRBJ2-1; D not resolved. The CDR3 has 13 residues. Trimming removed 3 bases at V and 6 bases at J, with 9 bases between. CDR1 is LNHNV and CDR2 is YYDKDF in the germline V gene (reference sequence). The CDR3 DNA reads TGTGCCACCAGCAGGGAACGGATCAATGAGCAGTTCTTC. Residues: CATSRERINEQFF.

This clonotype has a single count. The rearrangement uses TRBV9 and TRBJ2-7; D is unclear. This CDR3 has 15 residues. The ends were cut back, 0 bases at V and 0 bases at J, with 10 bases in the middle. CDR1 is SGDLS, CDR2 YYNGEE, per germline. This CDR3 reads CASSVGSINSYEQYF. For the CDR3, the DNA is TGTGCCAGCAGCGTAGGGTCCATTAACTCCTACGAGCAGTACTTC.

The chain combines TRBV13 with TRBJ1-6; the D gene is possibly TRBD1 (5 bases). The CDR3 loop spans 18 amino acids. CDR1 PRHDT and CDR2 FYEKMQ come from the germline V gene (reference sequence). The ends were cut back, 4 bases at V and 1 base at J, with 17 bases in the middle. CDR3 loop: CASSSQGVGGSYNSPLHF. CDR3 DNA sequence: TGTGCCAGCAGCTCCCAAGGGGTGGGGGGGTCCTATAATTCACCCCTCCACTTT.

The rearrangement links TRBV6-1 to TRBJ1-2; D may be TRBD1 (5 bases). Trimming cost V 0 bases and J 4 bases, with 15 bases left between them. This CDR3 is built from 16 residues. The germline CDR1 and CDR2 sequences are MNHNS and SASEGT. The CDR3 sequence is CASSEAKGRGLYGYTF. The CDR3 DNA sequence: TGTGCCAGCAGTGAAGCGAAGGGTAGGGGTCTCTATGGCTACACCTTC.

CDR3 in DNA: TGTGCCAGCAGCCAAGATAGGCAGGGGAGCGACGAGCAGTACTTC. This translates into CASSQDRQGSDEQYF. This sequence joins TRBV14 and TRBJ2-7, with D perhaps matching TRBD1 (6 bases). The germline V gene has CDR1 SGHDN and CDR2 FVKESK. The CDR3 runs to 15 residues. V was cut by 0 bases and J by 5 bases, with 14 bases left in between.

The chain employs TRBV9 and TRBJ2-7, with D tentatively TRBD1 or TRBD2 (5 bases each). Germline CDR1 reads SGDLS; CDR2 reads YYNGEE. Trimming pared 3 bases from V and 0 bases from J, leaving 16 bases between. CDR3 length: 16 amino acids. The CDR3 spells CASSDGDPGSSYEQYF. CDR3 bases: TGTGCCAGCAGCGATGGGGACCCAGGGAGCTCCTACGAGCAGTACTTC.

The chain is built from TRBV7-2 and TRBJ1-2, with TRBD1 as a possible D gene (5 bases). V was cut by 7 bases and J by 13 bases, with 19 bases left in between. The CDR3 runs to 12 residues. Per the germline V gene, CDR1 is SGHTA and CDR2 is FQGNSA. The DNA for the CDR3 is TGTGCCAGCATCATAAATCAGGGTTATAGCACCTTC. It is translated as CASIINQGYSTF.